This T cell receptor beta chain was documented in a study of blood T cell repertoires in COVID-19. Study at large: COVID-19 samples collected from the United States, Italy and Spain covered acute and convalescent phases.

Germline CDR1 reads LGHDT; CDR2 reads YNNKEL (reference sequence). The CDR3 length is 15 residues. With 0 bases removed from V and 2 bases from J, the gap between germline ends came to 10 bases. Adults between roughly 18 and 89 years of age took part from 20 to 25 US areas. Participants' reported clinical history set cohort assignment. In the original processing: Reference gene primer amplification yielded estimated nucleated cell counts. Using immunoSEQ multiplex PCR, the repertoire was profiled, and TCRdb retains in-frame clones only, with some absent. From that table come the V and J calls and clone size; the DNA was used to work out D and trimming. The table shows about 220,000 clones, with roughly 90% occurring only once.

This receptor was taken from a woman between 35 and 50 years old with acute COVID-19. Material for sequencing was PBMCs or T cells enriched from blood (not recorded which). The rearrangement joins TRBV3-1 (or the pseudogene TRBV3-2) to TRBJ1-2; possibly TRBD1 for D (6 bases). CDR3 in amino acids: CASSQDPDRNYGYTF. In DNA form, the CDR3 reads TGTGCCAGCAGCCAAGACCCAGACAGGAACTATGGCTACACCTTC.